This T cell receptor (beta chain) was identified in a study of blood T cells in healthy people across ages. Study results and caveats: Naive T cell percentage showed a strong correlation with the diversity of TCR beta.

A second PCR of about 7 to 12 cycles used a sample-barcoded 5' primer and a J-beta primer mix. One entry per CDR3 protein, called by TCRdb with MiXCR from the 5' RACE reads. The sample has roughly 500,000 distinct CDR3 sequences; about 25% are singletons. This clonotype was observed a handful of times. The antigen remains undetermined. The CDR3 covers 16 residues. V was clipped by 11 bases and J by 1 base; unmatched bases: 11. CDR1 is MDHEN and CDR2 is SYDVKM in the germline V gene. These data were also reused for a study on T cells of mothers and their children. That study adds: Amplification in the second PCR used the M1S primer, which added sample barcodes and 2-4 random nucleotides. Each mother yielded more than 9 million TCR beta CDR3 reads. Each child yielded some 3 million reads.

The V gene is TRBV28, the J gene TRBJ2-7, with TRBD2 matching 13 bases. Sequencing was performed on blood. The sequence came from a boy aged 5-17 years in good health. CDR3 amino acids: CAALAGGIRKSYEQYF. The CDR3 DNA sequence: TGTGCCGCACTAGCGGGAGGGATAAGGAAGTCCTACGAGCAGTACTTC.